The clone carrying this TCR beta chain was counted only a few times. Antigen: not known. This specimen belongs to a study of T cells in localized non-small cell lung cancer. The assay was immunoSEQ multiplex PCR, and TCRdb's table has in-frame clones only and misses some. The table includes around 2,200 clones, less than 40% detected once. Whole-study findings and limits: Analysis by sequencing included only one tumor region, so heterogeneity remains possible.

Germline lookup yields CDR1 MNHGY and CDR2 SAAAGT. The V and J ends lost 7 bases and 3 bases, in that order; junction bases with no gene match: 12. This CDR3 has 16 residues. The sequence came from an older female donor with stage I squamous cell lung carcinoma. The specimen comprised normal lung tissue next to the tumor, sampled before any cancer treatment. The chain has TRBV6-8 and TRBJ1-1; 9 bases fit TRBD1. The CDR3 sequence: CASTLTMTGGDTEAFF. CDR3 in DNA: TGTGCCAGCACCCTTACTATGACAGGGGGGGACACTGAAGCTTTCTTT.